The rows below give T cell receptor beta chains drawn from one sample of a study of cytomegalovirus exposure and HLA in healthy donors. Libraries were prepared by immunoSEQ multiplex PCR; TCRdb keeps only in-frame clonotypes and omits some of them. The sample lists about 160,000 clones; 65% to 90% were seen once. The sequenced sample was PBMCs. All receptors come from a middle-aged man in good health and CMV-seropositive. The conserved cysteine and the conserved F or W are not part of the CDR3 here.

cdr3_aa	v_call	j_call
ASSYTLRSYEQY	TRBV6-5	TRBJ2-7
ASSPWDRETREQY	TRBV28	TRBJ2-7
ASSANYPGSYEQY	TRBV28	TRBJ2-7
ASSLYVGGDTEAF	TRBV27	TRBJ1-1
ASSQDSTKNQPQH	TRBV4-3	TRBJ1-5
ASRFLNTGELF	TRBV7-3	TRBJ2-2
ASALGGAREQY	TRBV12-5	TRBJ2-7
ASSIFGETQY	TRBV19	TRBJ2-5
ASRLARDSLWEQY	TRBV12-2	TRBJ2-5
ASRLMGTGNTGELF	TRBV28	TRBJ2-2
ASSYSGTLGDYGYT	TRBV6-5	TRBJ1-2
ASSLDRGNSEAF	TRBV7-2	TRBJ1-1
ASRMGSGGQRELF	TRBV28	TRBJ2-2
ASSLGVGVYNSPLH	TRBV5-4	TRBJ1-6
ASSAGQGLDTQY	TRBV5-1	TRBJ2-3
ASSPHGDDQPQH	TRBV6-5	TRBJ1-5
AWSNYRGRGTEAF	TRBV30	TRBJ1-1
ASSQGRNYGYT	TRBV2	TRBJ1-2
SVPGTGGMNTEAF	TRBV29-1	TRBJ1-1
ASSHRTSGSYNEQF	TRBV2	TRBJ2-1
AWSGPSSTDTQY	TRBV30	TRBJ2-3
ASSVTTGSSYEQY	TRBV13	TRBJ2-7
ASSLQTGHRETQY	TRBV7-2	TRBJ2-5
ASSLSGGASQPQH	TRBV27	TRBJ1-5
ASSVEGSGSGASEQY	TRBV9	TRBJ2-7
ATQGNGYT	TRBV19	TRBJ1-2
ASSQDPRTGVPYEQY	TRBV4-2	TRBJ2-7